This T cell receptor (beta chain) is drawn from a study of blood T cell repertoires in COVID-19. On the study more broadly: Italy, Spain and the United States were the sources of the convalescent and acute COVID-19 samples.

Data came from immunoSEQ multiplex PCR; TCRdb stores just in-frame clones and leaves some out. The sample lists hundreds of thousands of clones; nearly 90% were seen once. Sample: peripheral blood. The sequence came from a woman between 40 and 50 years old with COVID-19, enrolled during active disease.

DNA of the CDR3: TGTGCCACCAGCAGAGACAAGGGGGGGCTTAGGACCAAAAACATTCAGTACTTC. Its translation: CATSRDKGGLRTKNIQYF. The chain is built from TRBV15 and TRBJ2-4, with D perhaps TRBD2 (7 bases). V lost 0 bases, J lost 2 bases, and 17 bases lay in between. Germline V lookup: CDR1 LNHNV, CDR2 YYDKDF (reference sequence). This CDR3 comprises 18 residues.